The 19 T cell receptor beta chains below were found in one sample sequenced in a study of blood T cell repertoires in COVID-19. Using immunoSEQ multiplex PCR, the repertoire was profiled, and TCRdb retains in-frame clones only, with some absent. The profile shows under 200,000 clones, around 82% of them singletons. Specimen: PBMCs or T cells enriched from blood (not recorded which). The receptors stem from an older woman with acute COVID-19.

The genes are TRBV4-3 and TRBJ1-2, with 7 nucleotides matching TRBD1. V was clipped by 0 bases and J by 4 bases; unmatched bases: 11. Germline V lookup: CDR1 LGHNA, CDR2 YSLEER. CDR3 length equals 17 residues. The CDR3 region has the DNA TGCGCCAGCAGCCAAGAGAAACAGGGGTCCCCGGGCTATGGCTACACCTTC. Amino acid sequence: CASSQEKQGSPGYGYTF.

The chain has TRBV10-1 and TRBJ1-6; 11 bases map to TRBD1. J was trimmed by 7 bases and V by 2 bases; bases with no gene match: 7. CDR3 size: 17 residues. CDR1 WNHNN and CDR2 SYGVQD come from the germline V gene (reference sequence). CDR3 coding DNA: TGCGCCAGCAGTGAGACCTATGGACAGGGGGCGAATTCACCCCTCCACTTT. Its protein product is CASSETYGQGANSPLHF.

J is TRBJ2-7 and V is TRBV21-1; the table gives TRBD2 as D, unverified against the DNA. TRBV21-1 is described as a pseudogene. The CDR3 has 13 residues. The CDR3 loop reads CASSASAYYEQYF. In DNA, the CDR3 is TGTGCCAGCAGCGCTAGCGCTTACTACGAGCAGTACTTC.

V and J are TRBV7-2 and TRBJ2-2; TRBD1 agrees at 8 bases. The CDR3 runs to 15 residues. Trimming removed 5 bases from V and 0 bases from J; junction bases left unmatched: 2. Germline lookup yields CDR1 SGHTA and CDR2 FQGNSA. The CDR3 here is CASSPDRANTGELFF. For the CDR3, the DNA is TGTGCCAGCAGCCCGGACAGGGCGAACACCGGGGAGCTGTTTTTT. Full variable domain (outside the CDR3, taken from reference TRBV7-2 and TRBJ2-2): GAGVSQSPSNKVTEKGKDVELRCDPISGHTALYWYRQSLGQGLEFLIYFQGNSAPDKSGLPSDRFSAERTGGSVSTLTIQRTQQEDSAVYLCASSPDRANTGELFFGEGSRLTVL.

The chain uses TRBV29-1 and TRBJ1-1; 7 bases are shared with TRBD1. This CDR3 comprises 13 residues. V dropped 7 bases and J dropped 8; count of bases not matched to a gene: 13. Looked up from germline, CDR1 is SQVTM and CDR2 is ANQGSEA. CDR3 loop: CSASVELTGEAFF. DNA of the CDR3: TGCAGCGCATCCGTAGAGTTGACAGGGGAAGCTTTCTTT.

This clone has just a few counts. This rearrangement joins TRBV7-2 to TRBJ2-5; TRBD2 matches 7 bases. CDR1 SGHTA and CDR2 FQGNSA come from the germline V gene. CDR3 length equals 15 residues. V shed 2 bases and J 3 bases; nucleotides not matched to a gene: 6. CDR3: CASSLWAGVEETQYF. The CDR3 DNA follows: TGTGCCAGCAGCTTATGGGCGGGGGTAGAAGAGACCCAGTACTTC.

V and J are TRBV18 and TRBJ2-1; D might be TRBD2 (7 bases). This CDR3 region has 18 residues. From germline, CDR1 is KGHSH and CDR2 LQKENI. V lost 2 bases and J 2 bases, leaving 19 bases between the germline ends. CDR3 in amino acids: CASSPGIERDTAYNEQFF. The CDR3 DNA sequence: TGTGCCAGCTCACCAGGAATTGAGCGGGACACGGCCTACAATGAGCAGTTCTTC.

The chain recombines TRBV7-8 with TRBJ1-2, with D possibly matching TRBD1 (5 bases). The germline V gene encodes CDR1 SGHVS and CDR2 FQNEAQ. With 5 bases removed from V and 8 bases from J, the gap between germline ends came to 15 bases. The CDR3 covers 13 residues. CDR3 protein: CASSPQGTGGYTF. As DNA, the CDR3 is TGTGCCAGCAGCCCTCAAGGGACTGGCGGCTACACCTTC.

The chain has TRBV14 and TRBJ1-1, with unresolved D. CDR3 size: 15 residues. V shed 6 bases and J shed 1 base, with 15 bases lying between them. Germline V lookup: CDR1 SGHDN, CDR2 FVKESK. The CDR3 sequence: CASRHTSFSNTEAFF. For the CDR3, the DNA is TGTGCCAGCAGACATACATCCTTCTCGAACACTGAAGCTTTCTTT.

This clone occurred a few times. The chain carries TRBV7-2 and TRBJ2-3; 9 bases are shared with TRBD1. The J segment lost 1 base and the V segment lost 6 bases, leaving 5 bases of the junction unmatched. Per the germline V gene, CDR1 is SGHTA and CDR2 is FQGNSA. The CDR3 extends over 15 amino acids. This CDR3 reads CASSTGGAGTDTQYF. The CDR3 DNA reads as TGTGCCAGCAGTACAGGGGGCGCGGGCACAGATACGCAGTATTTT.

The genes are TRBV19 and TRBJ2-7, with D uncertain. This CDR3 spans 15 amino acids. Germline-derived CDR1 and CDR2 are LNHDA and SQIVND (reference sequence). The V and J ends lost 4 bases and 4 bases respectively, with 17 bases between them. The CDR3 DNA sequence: TGTGCCAGTAGTAAGACGTCCGACAATGCATACGAGCAGTACTTC. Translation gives CASSKTSDNAYEQYF.

The CDR3, as DNA: TGTGCCAGCAAACAGACTAGCGGGGCCCCGGATACGCAGTATTTT. Translated: CASKQTSGAPDTQYF. The chain employs TRBV28 and TRBJ2-3; 11 bases are shared with TRBD2. The CDR3 length is 15 residues. Germline lookup yields CDR1 MDHEN and CDR2 SYDVKM. After removal of 7 bases from V and 6 bases from J, the junction contained 9 bases not matched to a gene.

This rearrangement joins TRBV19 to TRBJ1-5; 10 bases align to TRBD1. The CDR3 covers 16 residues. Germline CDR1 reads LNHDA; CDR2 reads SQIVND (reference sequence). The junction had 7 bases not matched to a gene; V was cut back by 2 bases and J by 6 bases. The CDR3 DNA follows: TGTGCCAGTAGTATAAGGTCTGGGACAGGGGTTCAGCCCCAGCATTTT. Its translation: CASSIRSGTGVQPQHF.

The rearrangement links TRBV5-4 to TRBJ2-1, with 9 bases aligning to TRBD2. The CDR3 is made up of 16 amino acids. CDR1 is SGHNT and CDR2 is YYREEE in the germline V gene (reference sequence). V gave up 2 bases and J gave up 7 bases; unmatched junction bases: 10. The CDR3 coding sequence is TGTGCCAGCAGCTTACAGGGTTGGCGGGAGGGTAATGAGCAGTTCTTC. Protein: CASSLQGWREGNEQFF.

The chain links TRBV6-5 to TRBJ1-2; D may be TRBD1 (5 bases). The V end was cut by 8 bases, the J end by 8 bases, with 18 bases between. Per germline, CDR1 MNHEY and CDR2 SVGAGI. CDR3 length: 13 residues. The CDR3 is CASCPGLLGGYTF. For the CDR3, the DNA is TGTGCCAGCTGTCCAGGGCTGCTTGGGGGCTACACCTTC.

CDR3 loop: CASSLEVAGPNNEQFF. The CDR3 nucleotides read TGTGCCAGCAGCTTAGAAGTAGCGGGGCCCAACAATGAGCAGTTCTTC. The chain has TRBV13 and TRBJ2-1; 8 bases map to TRBD2. This CDR3 has 16 amino acids. Germline CDR1 PRHDT, CDR2 FYEKMQ (reference sequence). The J segment lost 5 bases and the V segment lost 1 base, leaving 7 bases of the junction unmatched.

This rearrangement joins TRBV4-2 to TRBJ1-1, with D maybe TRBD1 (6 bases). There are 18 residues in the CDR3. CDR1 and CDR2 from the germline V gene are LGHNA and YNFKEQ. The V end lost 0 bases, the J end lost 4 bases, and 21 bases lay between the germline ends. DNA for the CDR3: TGTGCCAGCAGCCAAGATCTTCAGGGGTTTGGGCGGATCACTGAAGCTTTCTTT. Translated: CASSQDLQGFGRITEAFF.

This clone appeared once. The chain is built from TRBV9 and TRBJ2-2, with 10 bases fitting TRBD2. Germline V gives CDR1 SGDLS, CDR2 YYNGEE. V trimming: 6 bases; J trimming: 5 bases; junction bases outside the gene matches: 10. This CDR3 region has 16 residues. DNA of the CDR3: TGTGCCAGCACCAGCGGGGGGGCTATTGATACCGGGGAGCTGTTTTTT. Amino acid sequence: CASTSGGAIDTGELFF.

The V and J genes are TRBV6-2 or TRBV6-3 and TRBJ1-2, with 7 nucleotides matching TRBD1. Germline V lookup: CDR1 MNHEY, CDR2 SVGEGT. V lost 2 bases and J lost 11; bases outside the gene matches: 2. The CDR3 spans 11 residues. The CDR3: CASSYRGQYTF. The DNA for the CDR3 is TGTGCCAGCAGTTACCGGGGACAGTACACCTTC.